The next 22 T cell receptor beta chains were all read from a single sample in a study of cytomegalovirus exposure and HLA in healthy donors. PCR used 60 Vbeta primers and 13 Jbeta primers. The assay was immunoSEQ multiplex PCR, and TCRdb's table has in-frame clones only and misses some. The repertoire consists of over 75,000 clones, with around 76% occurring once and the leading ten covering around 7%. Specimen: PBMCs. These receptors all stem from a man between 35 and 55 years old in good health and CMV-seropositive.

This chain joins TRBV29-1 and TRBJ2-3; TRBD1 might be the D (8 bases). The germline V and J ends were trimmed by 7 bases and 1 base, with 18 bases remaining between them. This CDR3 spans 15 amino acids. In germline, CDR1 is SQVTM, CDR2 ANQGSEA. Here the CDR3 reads CSATGGGGGTDTQYF. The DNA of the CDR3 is TGCAGCGCAACAGGGGGAGGGGGGGGCACAGATACGCAGTATTTT.

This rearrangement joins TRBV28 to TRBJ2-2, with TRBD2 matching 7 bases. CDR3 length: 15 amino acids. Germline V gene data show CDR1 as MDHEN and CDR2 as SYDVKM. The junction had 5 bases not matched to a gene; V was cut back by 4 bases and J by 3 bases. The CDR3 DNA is TGTGCCAGCAGTTACAGACTAGCCGACACCGGGGAGCTGTTTTTT. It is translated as CASSYRLADTGELFF.

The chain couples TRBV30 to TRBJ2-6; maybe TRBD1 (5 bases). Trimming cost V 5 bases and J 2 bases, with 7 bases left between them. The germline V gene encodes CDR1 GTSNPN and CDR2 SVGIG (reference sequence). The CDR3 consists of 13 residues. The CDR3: CAWGAAGANVLTF. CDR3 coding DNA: TGTGCCTGGGGGGCTGCTGGGGCCAACGTCCTGACTTTC.

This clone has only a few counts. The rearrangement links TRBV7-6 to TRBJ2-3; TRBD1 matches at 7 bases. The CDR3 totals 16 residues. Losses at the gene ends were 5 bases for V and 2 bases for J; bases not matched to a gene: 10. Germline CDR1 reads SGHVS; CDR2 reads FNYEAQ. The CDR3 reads CASSAGQDDFTDTQYF. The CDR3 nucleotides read TGTGCCAGCAGCGCTGGACAGGACGATTTCACAGATACGCAGTATTTT.

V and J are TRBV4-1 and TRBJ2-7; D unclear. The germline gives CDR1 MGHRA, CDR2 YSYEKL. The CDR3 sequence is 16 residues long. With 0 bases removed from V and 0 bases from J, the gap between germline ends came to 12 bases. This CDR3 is CASSQEWPGSSYEQYF. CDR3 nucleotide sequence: TGCGCCAGCAGCCAAGAATGGCCAGGAAGCTCCTACGAGCAGTACTTC.

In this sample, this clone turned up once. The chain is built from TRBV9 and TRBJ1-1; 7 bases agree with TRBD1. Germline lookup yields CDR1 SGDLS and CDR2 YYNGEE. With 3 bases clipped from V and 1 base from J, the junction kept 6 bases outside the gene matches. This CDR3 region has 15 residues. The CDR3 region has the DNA TGTGCCAGCAGCGGCCTACAGGGGACGAACACTGAAGCTTTCTTT. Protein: CASSGLQGTNTEAFF.

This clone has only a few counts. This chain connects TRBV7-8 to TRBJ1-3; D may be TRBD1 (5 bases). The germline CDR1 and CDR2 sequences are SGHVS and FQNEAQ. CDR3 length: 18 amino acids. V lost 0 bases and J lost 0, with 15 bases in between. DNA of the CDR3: TGTGCCAGCAGCTTAGCGGTTGACAGCTTTTACTCTGGAAACACCATATATTTT. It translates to CASSLAVDSFYSGNTIYF.

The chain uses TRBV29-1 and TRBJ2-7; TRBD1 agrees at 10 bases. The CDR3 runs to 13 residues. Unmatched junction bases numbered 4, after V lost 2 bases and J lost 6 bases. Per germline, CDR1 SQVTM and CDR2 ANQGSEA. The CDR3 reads CSVEKWTGGEQYF. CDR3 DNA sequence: TGCAGCGTTGAAAAGTGGACAGGGGGCGAGCAGTACTTC.

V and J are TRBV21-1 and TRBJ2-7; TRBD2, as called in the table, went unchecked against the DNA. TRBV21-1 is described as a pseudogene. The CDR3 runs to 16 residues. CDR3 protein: CASSKDYGGARHEQYF. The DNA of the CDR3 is TGTGCCAGCAGCAAAGATTATGGGGGGGCGAGGCACGAGCAGTACTTC.

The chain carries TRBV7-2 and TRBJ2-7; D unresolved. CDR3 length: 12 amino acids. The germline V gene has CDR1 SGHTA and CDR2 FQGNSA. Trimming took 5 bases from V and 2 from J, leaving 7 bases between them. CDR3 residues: CASSGSTYEQYF. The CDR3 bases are TGTGCCAGCAGCGGTAGTACCTACGAGCAGTACTTC. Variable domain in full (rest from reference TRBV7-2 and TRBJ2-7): GAGVSQSPSNKVTEKGKDVELRCDPISGHTALYWYRQSLGQGLEFLIYFQGNSAPDKSGLPSDRFSAERTGGSVSTLTIQRTQQEDSAVYLCASSGSTYEQYFGPGTRLTVT.

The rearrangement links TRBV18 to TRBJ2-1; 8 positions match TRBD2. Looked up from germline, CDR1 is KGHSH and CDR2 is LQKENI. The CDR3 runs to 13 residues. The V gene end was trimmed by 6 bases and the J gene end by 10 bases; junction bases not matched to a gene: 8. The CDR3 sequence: CASSEDSGIEQFF. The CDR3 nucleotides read TGTGCCAGCTCGGAAGATAGCGGGATCGAGCAGTTCTTC. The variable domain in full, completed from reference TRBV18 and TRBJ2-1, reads NAGVMQNPRHLVRRRGQEARLRCSPMKGHSHVYWYRQLPEEGLKFMVYLQKENIIDESGMPKERFSAEFPKEGPSILRIQQVVRGDSAAYFCASSEDSGIEQFFGPGTRLTVL.

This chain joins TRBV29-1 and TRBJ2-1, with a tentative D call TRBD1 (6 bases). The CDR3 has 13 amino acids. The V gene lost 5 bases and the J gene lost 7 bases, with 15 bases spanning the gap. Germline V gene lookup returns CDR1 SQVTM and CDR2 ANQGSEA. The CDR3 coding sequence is TGCAGCGTTAGGGACATAGGCCTTAATGAGCAGTTCTTC. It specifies CSVRDIGLNEQFF.

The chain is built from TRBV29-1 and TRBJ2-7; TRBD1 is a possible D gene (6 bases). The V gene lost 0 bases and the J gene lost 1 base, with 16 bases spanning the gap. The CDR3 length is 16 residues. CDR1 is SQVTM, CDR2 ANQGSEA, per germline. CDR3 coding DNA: TGCAGCGTTGAAGAAAGCCCCGGGACAACGTCCTACGAGCAGTACTTC. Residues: CSVEESPGTTSYEQYF.

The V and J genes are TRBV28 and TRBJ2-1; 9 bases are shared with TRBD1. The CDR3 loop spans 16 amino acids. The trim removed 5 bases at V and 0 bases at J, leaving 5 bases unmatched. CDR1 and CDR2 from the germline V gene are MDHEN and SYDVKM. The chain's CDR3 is CASSRQGDPSYNEQFF. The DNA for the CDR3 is TGTGCCAGCAGTAGACAGGGGGACCCCTCCTACAATGAGCAGTTCTTC. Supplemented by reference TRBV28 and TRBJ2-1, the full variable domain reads DVKVTQSSRYLVKRTGEKVFLECVQDMDHENMFWYRQDPGLGLRLIYFSYDVKMKEKGDIPEGYSVSREKKERFSLILESASTNQTSMYLCASSRQGDPSYNEQFFGPGTRLTVL.

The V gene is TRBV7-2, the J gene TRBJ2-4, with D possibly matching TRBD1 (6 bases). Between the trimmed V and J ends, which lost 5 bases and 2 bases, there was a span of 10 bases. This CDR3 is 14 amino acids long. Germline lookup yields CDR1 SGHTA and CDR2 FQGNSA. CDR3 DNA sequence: TGTGCCAGCAGCCCTGGGGGCACCAAAAACATTCAGTACTTC. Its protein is CASSPGGTKNIQYF.

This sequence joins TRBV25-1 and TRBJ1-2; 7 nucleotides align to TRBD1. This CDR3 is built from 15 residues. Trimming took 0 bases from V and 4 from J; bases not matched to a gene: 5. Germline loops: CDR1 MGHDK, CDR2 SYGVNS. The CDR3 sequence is CASSEYPGTAYGYTF. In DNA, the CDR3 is TGTGCCAGCAGTGAATACCCAGGGACAGCCTATGGCTACACCTTC.

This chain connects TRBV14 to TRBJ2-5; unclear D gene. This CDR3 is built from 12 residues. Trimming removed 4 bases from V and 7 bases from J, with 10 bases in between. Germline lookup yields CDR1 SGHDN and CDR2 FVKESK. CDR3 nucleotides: TGTGCCAGCAGCCCCTCGACGGGGACCCAGTACTTC. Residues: CASSPSTGTQYF. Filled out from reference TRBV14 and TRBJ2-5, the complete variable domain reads EAGVTQFPSHSVIEKGQTVTLRCDPISGHDNLYWYRRVMGKEIKFLLHFVKESKQDESGMPNNRFLAERTGGTYSTLKVQPAELEDSGVYFCASSPSTGTQYFGPGTRLLVL.

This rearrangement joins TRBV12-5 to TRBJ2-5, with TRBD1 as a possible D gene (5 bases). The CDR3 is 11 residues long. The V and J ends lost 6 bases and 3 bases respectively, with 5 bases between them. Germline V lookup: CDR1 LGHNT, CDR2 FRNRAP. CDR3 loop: CASGREETQYF. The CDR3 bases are TGTGCTAGTGGCAGGGAAGAGACCCAGTACTTC.

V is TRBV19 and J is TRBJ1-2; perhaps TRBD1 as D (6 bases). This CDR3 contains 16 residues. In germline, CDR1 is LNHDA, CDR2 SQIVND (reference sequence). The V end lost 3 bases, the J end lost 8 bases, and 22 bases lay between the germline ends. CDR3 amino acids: CASSIGQRIASGGYTF. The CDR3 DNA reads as TGTGCCAGTAGTATCGGACAGAGAATAGCCAGTGGCGGCTACACCTTC.

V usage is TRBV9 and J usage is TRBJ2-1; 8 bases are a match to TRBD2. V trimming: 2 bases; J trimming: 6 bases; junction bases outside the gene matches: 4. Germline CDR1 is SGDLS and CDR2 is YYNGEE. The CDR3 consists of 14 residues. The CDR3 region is CASSVSGNLNEQFF. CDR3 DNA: TGTGCCAGCAGCGTTAGCGGGAATCTCAATGAGCAGTTCTTC.

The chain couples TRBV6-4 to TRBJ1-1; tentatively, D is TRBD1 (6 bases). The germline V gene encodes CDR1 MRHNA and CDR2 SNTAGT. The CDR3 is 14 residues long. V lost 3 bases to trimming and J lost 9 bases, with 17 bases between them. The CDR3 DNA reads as TGTGCCAGCAGTGAAGGGATACCGGGACAACAAGCTTTCTTT. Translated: CASSEGIPGQQAFF.

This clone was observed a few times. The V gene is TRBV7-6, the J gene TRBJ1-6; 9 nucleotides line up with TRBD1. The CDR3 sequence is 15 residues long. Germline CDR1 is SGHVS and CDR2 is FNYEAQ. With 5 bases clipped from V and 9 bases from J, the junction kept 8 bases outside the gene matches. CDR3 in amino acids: CASSPTGTGSSPLHF. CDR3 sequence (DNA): TGTGCCAGCAGCCCAACCGGGACAGGGTCTTCACCCCTCCACTTT.